This T cell receptor (beta chain) was sequenced for a study of blood T cell repertoires in COVID-19. The assay was immunoSEQ multiplex PCR, and TCRdb's table has in-frame clones only and misses some. The profile covers roughly 150,000 clones, with 79% appearing a single time and 15% to 20% taken by the ten largest. Categorization into cohorts depended on clinical history that participants reported. Germline V CDR1 and CDR2: SNHLY, FYNNEI. J was trimmed by 4 bases and V by 8 bases; bases with no gene match: 6. The CDR3 is made up of 14 amino acids. The sample was PBMCs or T cells enriched from blood (not recorded which). This clonotype was obtained from a woman in her 70s in a cohort exposed to, infected with or recovered from COVID-19 (not recorded which). The chain couples TRBV2 to TRBJ2-5, with 11 bases fitting TRBD2. In DNA form, the CDR3 reads TGTGCCAGCGCCCCCACTAGCGGGAGAGAGACCCAGTACTTC. Protein: CASAPTSGRETQYF.